This TCR beta chain was identified in a study of T cells in Graves' hyperthyroidism and ophthalmopathy. RNA transcripts gave rise to amplified TCR beta CDR3 regions. Using the HTBI primer set, a first-round RT-PCR was run on the TCR CDR3. In TCRdb, the multiplex PCR reads were re-called with MiXCR into one record per CDR3 protein. Of approximately 610,000 distinct CDR3 sequences listed, 14% to 15% were seen once; the top ten hold around 4%. Study results and limitations: Most thyroid clonotypes that were expanded above 0.001 also turned up in blood.

Per the germline V gene, CDR1 is MNHNS and CDR2 is SASEGT. The CDR3 contains 15 residues. With 7 bases removed from V and 7 bases from J, the gap between germline ends came to 23 bases. Ophthalmopathy cases scored 3 or more on the Clinical Activity Score and 4 or more on NOSPECS grade, with duration below 3 months. Remarks on this clonotype: Its specificity is not known.

Sequenced sample: blood. The chain combines TRBV6-1 with TRBJ2-7, with D possibly matching TRBD2 (5 bases). The clonotype comes from a woman in her forties with Graves' ophthalmopathy. Here the CDR3 reads CASTPRLGGWWEQYF. The CDR3 DNA reads TGTGCCAGCACCCCGCGGTTAGGAGGTTGGTGGGAGCAGTACTTC.